The rows below give T cell receptor beta chains drawn from one sample of a study of neurological immune-mediated disorders. TCRdb itself ran the 5' RACE reads through MiXCR, one entry per CDR3 protein. The data show 65,000 to 85,000 distinct CDR3 sequences, 3.2% seen once. Material: PBMCs. The receptors were gathered from a woman in her fifties or sixties with multiple sclerosis. CDR3s include the opening cysteine and the closing phenylalanine or tryptophan. A D gene is named only where the DNA matches it firmly.

d_call j_call v_call cdr3_aa
TRBD2 TRBJ2-3 TRBV11-2 CASSSHGWSRLAATTDTQYF
- TRBJ1-5 TRBV4-1 CASSQGLAGGNQPQHF
- TRBJ2-1 TRBV5-1 CAGASTDPSYNEQFF
TRBD1 TRBJ2-2 TRBV20-1 CSARHPGQDTGELFF
- TRBJ1-3 TRBV5-1 CASSIRAGSSGNTIYF
- TRBJ1-2 TRBV6-5 CASSSSWNGYTF
- TRBJ1-2 TRBV20-1 CSARDPVYGYTF
TRBD1 TRBJ1-1 TRBV5-1 CASSFQGASEAFF
- TRBJ2-7 TRBV6-5 CASSYPLLGYEQYF
- TRBJ2-2 TRBV24-1 CATSYLSTGELFF
- TRBJ2-4 TRBV28 CASSFEKGLQYF
TRBD1 TRBJ1-4 TRBV20-1 CSAIGTAEKLFF
TRBD2 TRBJ2-1 TRBV6-2/TRBV6-3 CASSYKGLASVNEQFF
TRBD2 TRBJ2-3 TRBV12-3/TRBV12-4 CASNGGTGAGTDTQYF
- TRBJ2-1 TRBV7-9 CASPGGWGEQFF
- TRBJ1-2 TRBV7-6 CASSSQVRGVDYGYTF
TRBD2 TRBJ2-3 TRBV4-2 CASSQDPLSGGHTQYF
- TRBJ2-3 TRBV4-3 CASSQDARTDTQYF
- TRBJ1-1 TRBV12-3/TRBV12-4 CASSLGGLNTEAFF
- TRBJ1-1 TRBV3-1 CASSPILYGYTEAFF
- TRBJ1-1 TRBV12-3/TRBV12-4 CASSSRGGLNTEAFF